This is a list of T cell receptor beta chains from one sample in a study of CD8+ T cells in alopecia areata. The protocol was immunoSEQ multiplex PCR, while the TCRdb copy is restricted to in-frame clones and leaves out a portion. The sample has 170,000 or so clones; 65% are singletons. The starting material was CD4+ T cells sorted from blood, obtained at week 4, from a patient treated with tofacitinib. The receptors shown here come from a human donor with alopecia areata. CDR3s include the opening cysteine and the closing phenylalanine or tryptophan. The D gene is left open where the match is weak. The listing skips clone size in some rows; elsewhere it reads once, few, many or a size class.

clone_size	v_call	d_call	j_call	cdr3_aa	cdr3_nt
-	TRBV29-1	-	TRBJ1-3	CSVTTWRDSGNTIYF	TGCAGCGTTACGACCTGGAGGGACTCTGGAAACACCATATATTTT
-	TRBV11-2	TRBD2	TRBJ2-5	CASRSGTSGGEETQYF	TGTGCCAGCAGATCTGGGACTAGCGGGGGCGAGGAGACCCAGTACTTC
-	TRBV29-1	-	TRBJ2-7	CSVSGSYEQYF	TGCAGCGTTTCCGGATCCTACGAGCAGTACTTC
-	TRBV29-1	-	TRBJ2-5	CSVAREVGETQYF	TGCAGCGTTGCCAGGGAGGTTGGGGAGACCCAGTACTTC
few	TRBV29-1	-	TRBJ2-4	CSVEDLDSKNIQYF	TGCAGCGTTGAAGACCTGGACAGCAAAAACATTCAGTACTTC
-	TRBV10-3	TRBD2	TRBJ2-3	CAITASGSTDTQYF	TGTGCCATCACGGCTAGCGGGAGCACAGATACGCAGTATTTT
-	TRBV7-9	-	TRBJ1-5	CASNRAESNQPQHF	TGTGCCAGCAACAGGGCCGAGTCCAATCAGCCCCAGCATTTT
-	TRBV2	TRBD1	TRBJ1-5	CASQRGTGVQPQHF	TGTGCCAGTCAGAGAGGGACAGGGGTTCAGCCCCAGCATTTT
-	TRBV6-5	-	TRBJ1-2	CASSLTVNYGYTF	TGTGCCAGCAGCCTGACAGTTAACTATGGCTACACCTTC
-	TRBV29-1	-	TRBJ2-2	CSAGAVAGELFF	TGCAGCGCAGGGGCCGTAGCCGGGGAGCTGTTTTTT
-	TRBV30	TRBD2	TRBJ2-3	CARIVTSGLTDTQYF	TGTGCCCGAATTGTGACTAGCGGGTTAACAGATACGCAGTATTTT
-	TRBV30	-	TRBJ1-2	CAWSRDANYGYTF	TGTGCCTGGAGTCGGGATGCTAACTATGGCTACACCTTC
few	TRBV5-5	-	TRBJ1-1	CASSLYGPNTEAFF	TGTGCCAGCAGCTTGTACGGGCCCAACACTGAAGCTTTCTTT
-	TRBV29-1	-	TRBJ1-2	CSVEGSPLGGYTF	TGCAGCGTTGAAGGGAGTCCCCTAGGCGGCTACACCTTC
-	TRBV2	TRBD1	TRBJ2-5	CASRRRTGVGETQYF	TGTGCCAGCAGGAGGCGGACAGGGGTAGGAGAGACCCAGTACTTC
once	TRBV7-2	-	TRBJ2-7	CASAPSGAPAYEQYF	TGTGCCAGCGCTCCTTCCGGGGCCCCCGCTTACGAGCAGTACTTC
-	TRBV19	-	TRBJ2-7	CASSINFISSYEQYF	TGTGCCAGTAGTATAAACTTCATAAGCTCCTACGAGCAGTACTTC
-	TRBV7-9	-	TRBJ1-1	CASSLEILGEAFF	TGTGCCAGCAGCCTCGAAATATTGGGTGAAGCTTTCTTT
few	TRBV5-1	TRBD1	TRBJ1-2	CASSLEGGGYTF	TGCGCCAGCAGCTTGGAAGGGGGCGGCTACACCTTC
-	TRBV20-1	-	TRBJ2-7	CSARGNYEQYF	TGCAGTGCTAGGGGTAACTACGAGCAGTACTTC
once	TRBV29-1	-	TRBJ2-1	CSVAQGGDEQFF	TGCAGCGTTGCCCAGGGGGGGGATGAGCAGTTCTTC
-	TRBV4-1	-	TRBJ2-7	CASGEFREQYF	TGCGCCAGCGGAGAATTTAGAGAGCAGTACTTC
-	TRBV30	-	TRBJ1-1	CAWRKQGSSVEAFF	TGTGCCTGGAGGAAGCAGGGGAGTTCAGTTGAAGCTTTCTTT
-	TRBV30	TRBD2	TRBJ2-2	CAWEGLAGDTGELFF	TGTGCCTGGGAGGGACTAGCGGGGGACACCGGGGAGCTGTTTTTT
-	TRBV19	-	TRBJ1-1	CASISYGEAFF	TGTGCCAGTATAAGCTATGGTGAAGCTTTCTTT
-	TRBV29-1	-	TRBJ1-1	CSVAGIGTEAFF	TGCAGCGTTGCTGGGATCGGCACTGAAGCTTTCTTT
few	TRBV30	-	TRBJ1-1	CAWSGGYGEAFF	TGTGCCTGGAGCGGGGGGTACGGTGAAGCTTTCTTT
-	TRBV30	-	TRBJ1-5	CAWSVGRISQPQHF	TGTGCCTGGAGTGTAGGCAGGATTAGTCAGCCCCAGCATTTT
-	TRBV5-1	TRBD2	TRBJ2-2	CASSSLAGGNTGELFF	TGCGCCAGCAGCTCCTTAGCGGGGGGCAACACCGGGGAGCTGTTTTTT
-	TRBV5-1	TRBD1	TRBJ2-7	CASSQGQAVNEQYF	TGCGCCAGCAGCCAGGGACAGGCGGTAAACGAGCAGTACTTC
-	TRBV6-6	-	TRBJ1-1	CASSWASSGAFF	TGTGCCAGCAGTTGGGCCAGCTCAGGAGCTTTCTTT
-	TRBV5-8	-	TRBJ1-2	CASRNRQGGYGYTF	TGTGCCAGCAGAAATCGGCAGGGAGGCTATGGCTACACCTTC
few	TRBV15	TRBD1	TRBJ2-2	CATSRDLGQGSGELFF	TGTGCCACCAGCAGAGATCTAGGACAGGGATCCGGGGAGCTGTTTTTT
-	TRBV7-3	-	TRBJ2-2	CASSPQAQVIGELFF	TGTGCCAGCAGCCCCCAAGCACAGGTTATCGGGGAGCTGTTTTTT
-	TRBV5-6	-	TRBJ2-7	CASSFGRYSYEQYF	TGTGCCAGTAGCTTCGGACGGTACTCCTACGAGCAGTACTTC
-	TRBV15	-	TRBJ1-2	CATSRVGGDNGYTF	TGTGCCACCAGCAGGGTAGGGGGGGACAACGGCTACACCTTC
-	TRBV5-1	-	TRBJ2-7	CASSLRQADEQYF	TGCGCCAGCAGCTTGAGACAGGCGGACGAGCAGTACTTC
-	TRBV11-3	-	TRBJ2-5	CASSFRGQETQYF	TGTGCCAGCAGCTTTAGAGGGCAAGAGACCCAGTACTTC
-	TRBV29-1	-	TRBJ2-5	CSVLVQETQYF	TGCAGCGTTTTAGTGCAAGAGACCCAGTACTTC
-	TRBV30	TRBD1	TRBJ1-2	CAWSVPDRERSGYTF	TGTGCCTGGAGTGTACCTGACAGGGAAAGGAGTGGCTACACCTTC
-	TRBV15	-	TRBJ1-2	CATSRDLEQTNYGYTF	TGTGCCACCAGCAGAGATCTCGAACAGACTAACTATGGCTACACCTTC
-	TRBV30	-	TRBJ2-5	CAWSFGEPQYF	TGTGCCTGGAGTTTCGGAGAGCCCCAGTACTTC
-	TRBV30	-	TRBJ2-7	CAWRGRQFSYEQYF	TGTGCCTGGAGGGGGCGACAGTTTTCCTACGAGCAGTACTTC
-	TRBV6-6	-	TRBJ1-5	CASSYSQPQHF	TGTGCCAGCAGTTATAGCCAGCCCCAGCATTTT
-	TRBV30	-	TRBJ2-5	CAWSVRQYQETQYF	TGTGCCTGGAGTGTACGACAATACCAAGAGACCCAGTACTTC
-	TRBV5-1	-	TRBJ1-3	CASSSSGTNSGNTIYF	TGCGCCAGCAGCTCCTCCGGGACGAACTCTGGAAACACCATATATTTT
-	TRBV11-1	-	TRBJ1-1	CASRRQPNTEAFF	TGTGCCAGCAGACGGCAACCAAACACTGAAGCTTTCTTT